This T cell receptor (beta chain) is drawn from a study of T cell changes during pregnancy in multiple sclerosis. V lost 5 bases to trimming and J lost 3 bases, with 23 bases between them. Germline V gives CDR1 SGDLS, CDR2 YYNGEE. There are 17 residues in the CDR3. Libraries were prepared by immunoSEQ multiplex PCR; TCRdb keeps only in-frame clonotypes and omits some of them. The sample holds tens of thousands of clones, approximately 92% seen once. The clonotype was recovered from a female donor with multiple sclerosis, enrolled in a pregnancy study. The chain has TRBV9 and TRBJ1-2; perhaps TRBD1 as D (5 bases). The sequenced sample was CD8+ T cells from peripheral blood mononuclear cells, obtained in the first trimester of pregnancy. CDR3 sequence (DNA): TGTGCCAGCAGTCCTCCGGAGGGACCCGGAGGCGACTATGGCTACACCTTC. Translated, it gives CASSPPEGPGGDYGYTF.